Following are 27 T cell receptor beta chains from one sample sequenced in a study of cytomegalovirus exposure and HLA in healthy donors. PCR amplification relied on 60 Vbeta primers (plus 13 Jbeta primers). Method: immunoSEQ multiplex PCR; TCRdb's copy keeps in-frame clones and lacks some. Of about 160,000 clones detected, approximately 88% appear once; the ten largest clones hold more than 1%. The sequenced sample was PBMCs. The receptors here all came from a boy aged 2 to 10 in good health and CMV-seronegative.

This clone has more than one count but fewer than ten. The CDR3 is CASSPGLAGGMGLETQYF. The DNA of the CDR3 is TGCGCCAGCAGCCCGGGACTAGCGGGAGGTATGGGGCTTGAGACCCAGTACTTC. The chain is built from TRBV5-1 and TRBJ2-5; 15 bases fit TRBD2. CDR1 is SGHRS, CDR2 YFSETQ, per germline. The trim removed 4 bases at V and 5 bases at J, leaving 12 bases unmatched. This CDR3 has 18 amino acids.

This CDR3 is CASSVAGGGRLAGVQETQYF. The CDR3 coding sequence is TGTGCCAGCAGCGTAGCGGGGGGCGGTAGACTAGCGGGGGTACAAGAGACCCAGTACTTC. The chain has TRBV9 and TRBJ2-5; 12 bases align to TRBD2. CDR1 is SGDLS and CDR2 is YYNGEE in the germline V gene. Trimming took 0 bases from V and 2 from J; bases not matched to a gene: 14. This CDR3 region has 20 residues. The variable domain in full, completed from reference TRBV9 and TRBJ2-5, reads DSGVTQTPKHLITATGQRVTLRCSPRSGDLSVYWYQQSLDQGLQFLIQYYNGEERAKGNILERFSAQQFPDLHSELNLSSLELGDSALYFCASSVAGGGRLAGVQETQYFGPGTRLLVL.

This clone was observed a handful of times. The gene calls are TRBV4-3 and TRBJ2-7; D is perhaps TRBD2 (5 bases). CDR1 is LGHNA, CDR2 YSLEER, per germline. The length of the CDR3 is 13 residues. With 1 base removed from V and 7 bases from J, the gap between germline ends came to 11 bases. CDR3 amino acids: CASSQVLGSEQYV. The CDR3 coding sequence is TGCGCCAGCAGCCAAGTACTAGGGAGTGAGCAGTACGTC.

The rearrangement joins TRBV27 to TRBJ2-1, with D possibly being TRBD2 (5 bases). The CDR3 runs to 16 residues. From germline, CDR1 is MNHEY and CDR2 SMNVEV (reference sequence). The ends were cut back, 4 bases at V and 2 bases at J, with 15 bases in the middle. CDR3 in amino acids: CASSSGLVATYNEQFF. DNA of the CDR3: TGTGCCAGCAGTTCCGGACTGGTAGCGACCTACAATGAGCAGTTCTTC.

The rearrangement links TRBV30 to TRBJ1-5; TRBD1 agrees at 9 bases. Unmatched junction bases numbered 13, after V lost 3 bases and J lost 4 bases. The germline V gene has CDR1 GTSNPN and CDR2 SVGIG (reference sequence). The CDR3 totals 17 residues. The chain's CDR3 is CAWRGQGREKTNQPQHF. CDR3 bases: TGTGCCTGGAGGGGACAGGGAAGAGAAAAGACAAATCAGCCCCAGCATTTT.

The chain recombines TRBV6-7 with TRBJ2-1, with 8 positions matching TRBD1. TRBV6-7 falls under the ORF class, with uncertain function. This CDR3 is built from 13 residues. After removal of 0 bases from V and 15 bases from J, the junction contained 7 bases not matched to a gene. This CDR3 is CASSYSDRGGRFF. CDR3 in DNA: TGTGCCAGCAGTTACTCTGACAGGGGTGGACGGTTCTTC.

This clone has a handful of counts. This chain connects TRBV7-8 to TRBJ1-3, with a tentative D call TRBD1 (6 bases). V was trimmed by 5 bases and J by 2 bases, leaving 22 bases between them. In germline, CDR1 is SGHVS, CDR2 FQNEAQ. This CDR3 comprises 18 residues. CDR3 coding DNA: TGTGCCAGCAGCGCGCACAGGGCCATAGTCGCCCCTGGAAACACCATATATTTT. Its protein is CASSAHRAIVAPGNTIYF.

V gene TRBV10-3 combines with J gene TRBJ2-2, with 12 nucleotides matching TRBD2. Germline-derived CDR1 and CDR2 are ENHRY and SYGVKD. This CDR3 contains 18 residues. V dropped 3 bases and J dropped 0; count of bases not matched to a gene: 5. CDR3 sequence reads: CAISEPLAGGSNTGELFF. For the CDR3, the DNA is TGTGCCATCAGTGAACCACTAGCGGGGGGCTCGAACACCGGGGAGCTGTTTTTT.

This chain connects TRBV11-2 to TRBJ2-1; D possibly corresponds to TRBD2 (5 bases). This CDR3 has 13 residues. From germline, CDR1 is SGHAT and CDR2 FQNNGV. V was shortened by 5 bases and J by 7 bases, with 12 bases between the two germline ends. CDR3 sequence: CASSPNPGNEQFF. The CDR3 nucleotides read TGTGCCAGCAGCCCGAACCCGGGGAATGAGCAGTTCTTC.

This CDR3 reads CASSYYRDRDTEAFF. In DNA, the CDR3 is TGTGCCAGCAGTTATTACCGGGACAGGGACACTGAAGCTTTCTTT. This chain connects TRBV5-8 to TRBJ1-1; 9 bases are a match to TRBD1. This CDR3 is built from 15 residues. CDR1 and CDR2 from the germline V gene are SGHTS and YDEGEE. V shed 5 bases, J shed 3 bases, and the junction held 8 bases outside the gene matches.

The chain couples TRBV6-1 to TRBJ1-4; D remains ambiguous. The CDR3 contains 14 residues. Germline CDR1 MNHNS, CDR2 SASEGT. V lost 3 bases and J 5 bases, leaving 10 bases between the germline ends. The CDR3 DNA reads as TGTGCCAGCAGTGAGCCCGAGCAAAATGAAAAACTGTTTTTT. Residues: CASSEPEQNEKLFF.

The chain is built from TRBV6-1 and TRBJ2-7, with TRBD2 matching 11 bases. CDR3 size: 15 residues. V was clipped by 0 bases and J by 7 bases; unmatched bases: 5. From germline, CDR1 is MNHNS and CDR2 SASEGT. The CDR3, as DNA: TGTGCCAGCAGTGAAGCGACTAGCGGGATGGGTGAGCAGTACTTC. This translates into CASSEATSGMGEQYF.

The chain recombines TRBV11-2 with TRBJ2-5, with TRBD1 matching 7 bases. Trimming removed 5 bases from V and 2 bases from J; junction bases left unmatched: 8. Germline values: CDR1 SGHAT, CDR2 FQNNGV. The length of the CDR3 is 15 residues. CDR3 nucleotides: TGTGCCAGCAGCACCCGGACAGGAGATCAAGAGACCCAGTACTTC. Encoded protein: CASSTRTGDQETQYF.

V and J are TRBV30 and TRBJ1-5, with D possibly being TRBD1 (5 bases). Trimming stripped 2 bases from V and 3 bases from J, with 11 bases between. Germline CDR1 reads GTSNPN; CDR2 reads SVGIG (reference sequence). The CDR3 is 14 residues long. The CDR3 bases are TGTGCCTGGAGTTCGGGGGAGGACAATCAGCCCCAGCATTTT. Amino acids: CAWSSGEDNQPQHF. The full variable domain, in which reference TRBV30 and TRBJ1-5 provide the parts outside the CDR3, is SQTIHQWPATLVQPVGSPLSLECTVEGTSNPNLYWYRQAAGRGLQLLFYSVGIGQISSEVPQNLSASRPQDRQFILSSKKLLLSDSGFYLCAWSSGEDNQPQHFGDGTRLSIL.

Written as DNA, the CDR3 is TGTGCCAGCAGCTTACGGCAGGGGGCGCGGAGCTATGGCTACACCTTC. Protein: CASSLRQGARSYGYTF. This chain uses TRBV7-2 with TRBJ1-2, with TRBD1 matching over 8 bases. From germline, CDR1 is SGHTA and CDR2 FQGNSA. After removal of 2 bases from V and 4 bases from J, the junction contained 9 bases not matched to a gene. The CDR3 runs to 16 residues. The full variable domain, rest sourced from reference TRBV7-2 and TRBJ1-2, is GAGVSQSPSNKVTEKGKDVELRCDPISGHTALYWYRQSLGQGLEFLIYFQGNSAPDKSGLPSDRFSAERTGGSVSTLTIQRTQQEDSAVYLCASSLRQGARSYGYTFGSGTRLTVV.

This chain uses TRBV27 with TRBJ2-3; TRBD2 aligns across 11 bases. The germline V gene has CDR1 MNHEY and CDR2 SMNVEV (reference sequence). V dropped 6 bases and J dropped 6; count of bases not matched to a gene: 20. The CDR3 sequence is 19 residues long. The CDR3 DNA reads TGTGCCAGCAGCTACGTAACGGGGAATAGCGGGAGGGCCGGGGATACGCAGTATTTT. It yields the protein CASSYVTGNSGRAGDTQYF.

The chain joins TRBV11-2 to TRBJ2-7; D might be TRBD1 (5 bases). Germline V gene sequence: CDR1 SGHAT, CDR2 FQNNGV. V lost 5 bases to trimming and J lost 3 bases, with 11 bases between them. The CDR3 is 13 residues long. The CDR3 region has the DNA TGTGCCAGCAGCAGGGGTACCGGCTACGAGCAGTACTTC. Translating it yields CASSRGTGYEQYF. Full variable domain (rest looked up from reference TRBV11-2 and TRBJ2-7): EAGVAQSPRYKIIEKRQSVAFWCNPISGHATLYWYQQILGQGPKLLIQFQNNGVVDDSQLPKDRFSAERLKGVDSTLKIQPAKLEDSAVYLCASSRGTGYEQYFGPGTRLTVT.

This clone was counted once. This chain uses TRBV5-6 with TRBJ2-5; D is possibly TRBD2 (5 bases). In germline, CDR1 is SGHDT, CDR2 YYEEEE. This CDR3 region has 14 residues. V shed 1 base and J shed 5 bases, with 12 bases lying between them. The chain's CDR3 is CASSLPRVMETQYF. CDR3 DNA: TGTGCCAGCAGCTTGCCGCGGGTCATGGAGACCCAGTACTTC.

This rearrangement joins TRBV7-2 to TRBJ1-2, with TRBD1 as a possible D gene (5 bases). In germline, CDR1 is SGHTA, CDR2 FQGNSA. The length of the CDR3 is 15 residues. Trimming removed 3 bases from V and 3 bases from J, with 14 bases in between. The CDR3 nucleotides are TGTGCCAGCAGCTTGTGGGGAGGGGAGGACTATGGCTACACCTTC. Protein product: CASSLWGGEDYGYTF.

The gene calls are TRBV30 and TRBJ2-3, with 9 bases fitting TRBD2. The CDR3 extends over 13 amino acids. CDR1 and CDR2 (germline): GTSNPN, SVGIG (reference sequence). The J segment lost 2 bases and the V segment lost 5 bases, leaving 2 bases of the junction unmatched. CDR3 sequence (DNA): TGTGCCTGGCTAGCGGGACCCACAGATACGCAGTATTTT. It encodes CAWLAGPTDTQYF.

This chain uses TRBV5-1 with TRBJ2-7; D possibly corresponds to TRBD1 (6 bases). The V gene's germline CDR1 is SGHRS and CDR2 YFSETQ. The V gene lost 2 bases and the J gene lost 7 bases, with 13 bases spanning the gap. The CDR3 totals 13 residues. DNA of the CDR3: TGCGCCAGCAGCTTTCCGGACAGTATGGAGCAGTACTTC. It specifies CASSFPDSMEQYF.

This rearrangement joins TRBV4-1 to TRBJ1-3; 8 bases align to TRBD1. V lost 0 bases to trimming and J lost 0 bases; unmatched junction nucleotides: 10. The CDR3 consists of 19 residues. CDR1 and CDR2 (germline): MGHRA, YSYEKL. DNA of the CDR3: TGCGCCAGCAGCCAAGATCAAGCCAGGGGGCCTTTCTCTGGAAACACCATATATTTT. Encoded protein: CASSQDQARGPFSGNTIYF.

A single count supports this clone. The V and J genes are TRBV27 and TRBJ2-2; 8 bases map to TRBD2. Trimming cost V 5 bases and J 2 bases; bases outside gene matches: 4. This CDR3 contains 15 residues. Per germline, CDR1 MNHEY and CDR2 SMNVEV (reference sequence). This CDR3 reads CASSERGTNTGELFF. The CDR3 bases are TGTGCCAGCAGTGAGCGGGGGACTAACACCGGGGAGCTGTTTTTT.

The chain combines TRBV7-2 with TRBJ2-7; 10 bases are shared with TRBD1. From germline, CDR1 is SGHTA and CDR2 FQGNSA. The CDR3 consists of 14 residues. With V trimmed by 5 bases and J by 7 bases, 8 bases remained unmatched. The CDR3 reads CASSPTGGRREQYF. CDR3 nucleotides: TGTGCCAGCAGCCCGACAGGGGGCAGGAGAGAGCAGTACTTC.

The table lists this clone with a count of one. The chain is built from TRBV15 and TRBJ2-5; D not certain. Trimming took 0 bases from V and 5 from J, leaving 7 bases between them. CDR3 length equals 13 residues. CDR1 and CDR2 (germline): LNHNV, YYDKDF (reference sequence). CDR3 in DNA: TGTGCCACCAGCAGAGATCCGTCGGAGACCCAGTACTTC. Its translation: CATSRDPSETQYF.

V and J are TRBV7-6 and TRBJ2-2, with D possibly being TRBD2 (5 bases). The V end lost 1 base, the J end lost 1 base, and 10 bases lay between the germline ends. The CDR3 covers 16 residues. In germline, CDR1 is SGHVS, CDR2 FNYEAQ. The CDR3 loop is CASSLGAGENTGELFF. The CDR3, as DNA: TGTGCCAGCAGCTTAGGGGCGGGTGAGAACACCGGGGAGCTGTTTTTT.

This chain joins TRBV4-1 and TRBJ2-7, with no clear D. This CDR3 contains 16 residues. Germline CDR1 and CDR2: MGHRA and YSYEKL. Trimming left V 3 bases short and J 1 base short, with 16 bases between. Here the CDR3 reads CASSHLDALGSYEQYF. DNA for the CDR3: TGCGCCAGCAGCCATTTAGATGCACTCGGGTCCTACGAGCAGTACTTC.